These 2 T cell receptor beta chains share one sample of origin, sequenced in a study of blood T cell repertoires in COVID-19. The table came from immunoSEQ multiplex PCR; TCRdb's copy has only in-frame clones and leaves some out. The profile shows 130,000 to 150,000 clones, 85% of them singletons. Sequencing was done on a sample of PBMCs or T cells enriched from blood (not recorded which). Receptors were obtained from a woman in her forties who had recovered from COVID-19.

The chain has TRBV11-2 and TRBJ1-3, with D possibly being TRBD1 (5 bases). V lost 0 bases, J lost 0 bases, and 12 bases lay in between. Germline CDR1 SGHAT, CDR2 FQNNGV. CDR3 length: 17 amino acids. CDR3 in DNA: TGTGCCAGCAGCTTAGAATTTGGGGCCAACTCTGGAAACACCATATATTTT. It is translated as CASSLEFGANSGNTIYF.

The chain uses TRBV7-8 and TRBJ2-3; D is ambiguous. V gave up 1 base and J gave up 0 bases, with 8 bases separating them. The V gene's germline CDR1 is SGHVS and CDR2 FQNEAQ. CDR3 length: 15 amino acids. The CDR3 protein is CASSLGRPSTDTQYF. The CDR3, as DNA: TGTGCCAGCAGCTTAGGGCGGCCCAGCACAGATACGCAGTATTTT.